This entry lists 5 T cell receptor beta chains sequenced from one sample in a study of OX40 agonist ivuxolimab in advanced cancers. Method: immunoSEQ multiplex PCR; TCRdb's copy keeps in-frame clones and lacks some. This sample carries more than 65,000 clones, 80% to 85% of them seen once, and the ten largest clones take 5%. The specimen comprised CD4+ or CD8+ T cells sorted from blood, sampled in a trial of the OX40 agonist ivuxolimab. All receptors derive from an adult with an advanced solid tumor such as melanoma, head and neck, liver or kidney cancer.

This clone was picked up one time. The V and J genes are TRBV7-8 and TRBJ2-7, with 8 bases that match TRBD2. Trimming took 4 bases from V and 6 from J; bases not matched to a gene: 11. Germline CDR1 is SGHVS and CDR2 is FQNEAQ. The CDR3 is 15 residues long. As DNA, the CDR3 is TGTGCCAGCAGCTACCCCGACGGACTAGCTCCCGAGCAGTACTTC. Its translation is CASSYPDGLAPEQYF.

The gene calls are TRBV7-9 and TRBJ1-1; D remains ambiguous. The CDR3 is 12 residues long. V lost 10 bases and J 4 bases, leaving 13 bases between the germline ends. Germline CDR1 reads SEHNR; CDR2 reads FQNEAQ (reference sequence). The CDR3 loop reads CATVREGTEAFF. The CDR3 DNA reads TGTGCCACAGTACGGGAGGGCACTGAAGCTTTCTTT.

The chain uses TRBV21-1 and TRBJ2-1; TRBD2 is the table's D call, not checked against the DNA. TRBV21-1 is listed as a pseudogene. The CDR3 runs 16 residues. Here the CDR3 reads CASSKKRGSSYNEQFF. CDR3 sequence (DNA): TGTGCCAGCAGCAAAAAGAGAGGGAGCTCCTACAATGAGCAGTTCTTC.

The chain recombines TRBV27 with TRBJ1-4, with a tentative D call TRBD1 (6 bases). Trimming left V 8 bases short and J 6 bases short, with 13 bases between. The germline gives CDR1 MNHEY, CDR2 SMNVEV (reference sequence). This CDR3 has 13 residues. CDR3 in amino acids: CASGKTGHEKLFF. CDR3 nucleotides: TGTGCCAGCGGCAAAACAGGGCATGAAAAACTGTTTTTT.

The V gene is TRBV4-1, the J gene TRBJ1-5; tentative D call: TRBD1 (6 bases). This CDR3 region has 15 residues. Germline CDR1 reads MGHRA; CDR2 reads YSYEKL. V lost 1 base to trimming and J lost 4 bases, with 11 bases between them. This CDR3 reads CASSQVRGGNQPQHF. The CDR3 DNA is TGCGCCAGCAGCCAAGTCAGGGGAGGTAATCAGCCCCAGCATTTT.